Following are 23 T cell receptor beta chains from one sample sequenced in a study of blood T cell repertoires in COVID-19. Sequencing used immunoSEQ multiplex PCR; TCRdb keeps in-frame clones, though not all of them. The data contain almost 95,000 clones, around 82% of them singletons. Sequenced: peripheral blood. These receptors came from a man in his 60s with acute or convalescent COVID-19.

This clone appeared once. The rearrangement uses TRBV2 and TRBJ2-1, with D possibly being TRBD2 (5 bases). Trimming removed 6 bases at V and 0 bases at J, with 21 bases between. This CDR3 has 18 amino acids. Per the germline V gene, CDR1 is SNHLY and CDR2 is FYNNEI. CDR3 region: CASSTEEPGMSSYNEQFF. In nucleotides, the CDR3 is TGTGCCAGCAGCACCGAAGAACCGGGGATGAGCTCCTACAATGAGCAGTTCTTC.

The chain links TRBV29-1 to TRBJ1-5; D remains ambiguous. From germline, CDR1 is SQVTM and CDR2 ANQGSEA. The V end was cut by 1 base, the J end by 4 bases, with 8 bases between. CDR3 length equals 13 residues. CDR3 bases: TGCAGCGTTGAAGTGGCGGCGAATCAGCCCCAGCATTTT. Amino acids: CSVEVAANQPQHF.

The chain uses TRBV19 and TRBJ1-2; D unresolved. CDR1 and CDR2 from the germline V gene are LNHDA and SQIVND (reference sequence). The CDR3 has 14 residues. Trimming took 10 bases from V and 2 from J, leaving 17 bases between them. The CDR3 nucleotides read TGTGCCATTCGACCCAATTACGGGAACTATGGCTACACCTTC. Amino acid sequence: CAIRPNYGNYGYTF.

This sequence joins TRBV6-2 or TRBV6-3 and TRBJ2-7; 12 nucleotides match TRBD2. Germline loops: CDR1 MNHEY, CDR2 SVGEGT. The CDR3 consists of 15 residues. Unmatched junction bases numbered 4, after V lost 5 bases and J lost 2 bases. The CDR3 reads CASSHTSGGTYEQYF. For the CDR3, the DNA is TGTGCCAGCAGTCACACTAGCGGGGGGACCTACGAGCAGTACTTC.

V and J are TRBV28 and TRBJ2-1; 9 positions match TRBD1. The trim removed 8 bases at V and 9 bases at J, leaving 11 bases unmatched. CDR3 length: 14 residues. Germline assignment: CDR1 MDHEN and CDR2 SYDVKM. In DNA form, the CDR3 reads TGTGCCAGCCAGGGGGACAGGGTGATCGGTGAGCAGTTCTTC. It translates to CASQGDRVIGEQFF.

The table lists this clone with a few counts. Here the CDR3 reads CASSWTGGTEAFF. The CDR3 bases are TGTGCCAGCAGCTGGACAGGGGGCACTGAAGCTTTCTTT. The V gene is TRBV6-5, the J gene TRBJ1-1, with 10 positions matching TRBD1. With V trimmed by 6 bases and J by 4 bases, 2 bases remained unmatched. From germline, CDR1 is MNHEY and CDR2 SVGAGI. This CDR3 is 13 amino acids long.

The CDR3 sequence is CASINSQPGQPQHF. CDR3 sequence (DNA): TGTGCCAGCATAAACAGCCAACCGGGGCAGCCCCAGCATTTT. The rearrangement uses TRBV28 and TRBJ1-5; D remains ambiguous. The CDR3 totals 14 residues. V was clipped by 7 bases and J by 7 bases, with 17 bases between them. CDR1 is MDHEN, CDR2 SYDVKM, per germline.

This chain connects TRBV2 to TRBJ1-5, with 11 bases aligning to TRBD1. CDR1 is SNHLY and CDR2 is FYNNEI in the germline V gene. J was trimmed by 5 bases and V by 5 bases; bases with no gene match: 5. The CDR3 loop spans 15 amino acids. CDR3 bases: TGTGCCAGCAGTAAGGACAGGGGGCTGCATCAGCCCCAGCATTTT. Translated, it gives CASSKDRGLHQPQHF.

On this clone: Other DNA sequences in this sample translate to the same CDR3. The chain uses TRBV19 and TRBJ2-7; TRBD1 aligns across 8 bases. Germline trimming cut 4 bases from V and 2 bases from J; bases unmatched to any gene: 4. The CDR3 contains 14 residues. Germline CDR1 LNHDA, CDR2 SQIVND (reference sequence). This CDR3 reads CASSTGQGPYEQYF. The CDR3 nucleotides read TGTGCCAGTAGTACAGGACAGGGACCCTACGAGCAGTACTTC.

This clone has a single count. For the CDR3, the DNA is TGTGCCAGCAGCTTACAACAGCTCGGCCAGCCCCAGCATTTT. Amino acids: CASSLQQLGQPQHF. This sequence joins TRBV7-2 and TRBJ1-5; no clear D. Per the germline V gene, CDR1 is SGHTA and CDR2 is FQGNSA. The CDR3 is 14 amino acids. Deletions cut 2 bases from V and 7 bases from J, with 12 bases between.

The rearrangement uses TRBV27 and TRBJ1-2; D ambiguous. The V end was cut by 2 bases, the J end by 5 bases, with 12 bases between. The germline CDR1 and CDR2 sequences are MNHEY and SMNVEV (reference sequence). There are 14 residues in the CDR3. This CDR3 is CASSLLGAGYGYTF. The CDR3 nucleotides read TGTGCCAGCAGTTTACTGGGCGCGGGGTATGGCTACACCTTC.

The chain employs TRBV7-2 and TRBJ1-6; D gene unclear. CDR3 length: 12 amino acids. Germline lookup yields CDR1 SGHTA and CDR2 FQGNSA. Trimming removed 5 bases at V and 17 bases at J, with 16 bases between. CDR3 sequence: CASSLTDRGIHF. The CDR3 nucleotides read TGTGCCAGCAGCCTAACGGACCGGGGAATCCACTTT.

V gene TRBV2 combines with J gene TRBJ2-5; D might be TRBD1 (5 bases). The CDR3 sequence is 13 residues long. V was pared by 6 bases and J by 1 base, with 9 bases between. Germline assignment: CDR1 SNHLY and CDR2 FYNNEI. The CDR3, as DNA: TGTGCCAGCAGAGGGGATTCCCAAGAGACCCAGTACTTC. This translates into CASRGDSQETQYF.

This rearrangement joins TRBV24-1 to TRBJ2-7; TRBD1 aligns across 9 bases. V shed 4 bases and J 3 bases; nucleotides not matched to a gene: 6. The CDR3 has 15 amino acids. Germline V gives CDR1 KGHDR, CDR2 SFDVKD. This CDR3 is CATSDSGTGLYEQYF. As DNA, the CDR3 is TGTGCCACCAGTGACTCCGGGACAGGGCTCTACGAGCAGTACTTC.

This clone was observed a single time. The rearrangement uses TRBV25-1 and TRBJ2-3; a weak D match, TRBD1 (6 bases). CDR1 is MGHDK and CDR2 is SYGVNS in the germline V gene. Trimming removed 1 base at V and 5 bases at J, with 19 bases between. The CDR3 loop spans 17 amino acids. The DNA of the CDR3 is TGTGCCAGCAGTGAATTTAGGGACACATTGTTTGGAGATACGCAGTATTTT. It specifies CASSEFRDTLFGDTQYF.

The rearrangement uses TRBV7-2 and TRBJ1-2; D uncertain. This CDR3 contains 15 residues. V was pared by 5 bases and J by 8 bases, with 21 bases between. Germline V gene data show CDR1 as SGHTA and CDR2 as FQGNSA. This CDR3 is CASSPRMGPAGGYTF. In DNA, the CDR3 is TGTGCCAGCAGCCCCCGGATGGGTCCGGCGGGGGGCTACACCTTC.

This clone was detected a few times. V is TRBV27 and J is TRBJ2-1; 8 nucleotides line up with TRBD1. The V gene end was trimmed by 5 bases and the J gene end by 7 bases; junction bases not matched to a gene: 7. This CDR3 contains 14 residues. The V gene's germline CDR1 is MNHEY and CDR2 SMNVEV (reference sequence). CDR3: CASSNRQGSNEQFF. The CDR3 DNA reads TGTGCCAGCAGTAACAGACAGGGGAGTAATGAGCAGTTCTTC.

The rearrangement joins TRBV19 to TRBJ2-2; D gene unclear. From germline, CDR1 is LNHDA and CDR2 SQIVND (reference sequence). V lost 6 bases and J lost 1, with 12 bases in between. The CDR3 spans 15 residues. DNA for the CDR3: TGTGCCAGTAGCCGGGTCTTTAGGAACACCGGGGAGCTGTTTTTT. Translated, it gives CASSRVFRNTGELFF.

The genes are TRBV24-1 and TRBJ2-1, with 10 bases lining up with TRBD1. Germline loops: CDR1 KGHDR, CDR2 SFDVKD. The V gene end was trimmed by 0 bases and the J gene end by 9 bases; junction bases not matched to a gene: 13. The CDR3 runs 18 residues. The CDR3 region is CATSDLGGQGPMSPEQFF. CDR3 DNA sequence: TGTGCCACCAGTGATTTGGGGGGACAGGGGCCTATGTCCCCTGAGCAGTTCTTC.

The chain recombines TRBV12-1 with TRBJ2-1; the D call in the table, TRBD2, was not verified against the DNA. TRBV12-1 is a pseudogene. CDR3 length equals 16 residues. The DNA of the CDR3 is TGTGCCAGCAGCCTTTGTTGTGTAGCGGGGGGGGATGAGCAGTTCTTC. Translation: CASSLCCVAGGDEQFF.

This clone was seen a single time. The chain recombines TRBV11-3 with TRBJ1-1; maybe TRBD1 (6 bases). This CDR3 region has 14 residues. With 5 bases removed from V and 1 base from J, the gap between germline ends came to 11 bases. CDR1 and CDR2 from the germline V gene are SGHNT and YENEEA. This CDR3 is CASSAQGSNTEAFF. For the CDR3, the DNA is TGTGCCAGCAGCGCACAGGGCTCGAACACTGAAGCTTTCTTT.

This chain uses TRBV20-1 with TRBJ2-2; unclear D gene. CDR1 is DFQATT and CDR2 is SNEGSKA in the germline V gene (reference sequence). Trimming left V 3 bases short and J 1 base short, with 9 bases between. This CDR3 has 14 residues. Here the CDR3 DNA reads TGCAGTGCTAGTACGCGACAGAACACCGGGGAGCTGTTTTTT. Translating it yields CSASTRQNTGELFF.

The rearrangement uses TRBV7-8 and TRBJ1-1; D is ambiguous. The CDR3 has 15 residues. V gave up 0 bases and J gave up 1 base, with 9 bases separating them. Germline loops: CDR1 SGHVS, CDR2 FQNEAQ. In DNA form, the CDR3 reads TGTGCCAGCAGCTTAGCCTCGGGTCGGAACACTGAAGCTTTCTTT. Translated, it gives CASSLASGRNTEAFF. The entire variable domain, with the rest obtained from reference TRBV7-8 and TRBJ1-1, is as follows: GAGVSQSPRYKVAKRGQDVALRCDPISGHVSLFWYQQALGQGPEFLTYFQNEAQLDKSGLPSDRFFAERPEGSVSTLKIQRTQQEDSAVYLCASSLASGRNTEAFFGQGTRLTVV.